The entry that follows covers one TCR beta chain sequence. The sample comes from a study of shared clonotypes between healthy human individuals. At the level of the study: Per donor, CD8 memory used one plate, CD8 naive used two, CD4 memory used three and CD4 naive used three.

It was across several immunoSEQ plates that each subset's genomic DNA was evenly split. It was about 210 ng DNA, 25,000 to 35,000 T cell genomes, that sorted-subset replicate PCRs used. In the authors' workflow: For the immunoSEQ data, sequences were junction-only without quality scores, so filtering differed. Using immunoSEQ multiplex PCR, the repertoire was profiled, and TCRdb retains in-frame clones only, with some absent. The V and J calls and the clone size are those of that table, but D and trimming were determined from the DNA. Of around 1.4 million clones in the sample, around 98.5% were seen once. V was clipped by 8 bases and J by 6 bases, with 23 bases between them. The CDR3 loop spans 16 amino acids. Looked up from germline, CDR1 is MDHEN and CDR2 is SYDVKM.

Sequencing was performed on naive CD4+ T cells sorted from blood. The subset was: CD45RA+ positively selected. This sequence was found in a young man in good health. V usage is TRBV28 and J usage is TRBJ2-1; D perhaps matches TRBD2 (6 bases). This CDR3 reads CASREKGLKEPNEQFF. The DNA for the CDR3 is TGTGCCAGCCGTGAAAAGGGACTCAAGGAACCCAATGAGCAGTTCTTC.